This record concerns one TCR beta chain sequence. No antigen is known for it. This entry belongs to a study of cytomegalovirus exposure and HLA in healthy donors. The study's findings and limits: Further analysis was carried out later, and it showed several of the most significant clusters appearing linked to common viral pathogens.

The study ran its PCR with 60 Vbeta and 13 Jbeta primers. Here immunoSEQ multiplex PCR was the method, and the copy in TCRdb shows in-frame clones only, minus some. The repertoire holds about 160,000 clones, with around nine tenths as singletons. V was pared by 0 bases and J by 3 bases, with 14 bases between. This CDR3 has 16 residues. Germline CDR1 is MNHEY and CDR2 is SVGAGI. This chain connects TRBV6-5 to TRBJ1-2, with D possibly being TRBD1 (6 bases). Specimen: PBMCs. The clonotype originates from a woman in her thirties in good health and CMV-seronegative. The CDR3 sequence: CASSYSDKGGDYGYTF. CDR3 nucleotides: TGTGCCAGCAGTTACTCGGATAAGGGGGGGGACTATGGCTACACCTTC.